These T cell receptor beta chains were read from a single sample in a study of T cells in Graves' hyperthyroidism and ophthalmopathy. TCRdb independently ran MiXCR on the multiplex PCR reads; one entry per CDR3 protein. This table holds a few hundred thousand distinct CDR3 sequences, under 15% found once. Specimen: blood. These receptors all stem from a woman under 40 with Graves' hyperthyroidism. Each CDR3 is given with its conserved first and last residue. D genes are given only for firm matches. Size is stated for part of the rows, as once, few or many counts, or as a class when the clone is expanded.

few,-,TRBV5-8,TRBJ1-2,CASPPPGVYGYTF,TGTGCCAGCCCGCCTCCGGGGGTTTATGGCTACACCTTC
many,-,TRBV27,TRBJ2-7,CASSLILDDSYEQYF,TGTGCCAGCAGTCTCATCCTGGACGATTCCTACGAGCAGTACTTC
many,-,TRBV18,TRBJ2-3,CASSPEGNTQYF,TGTGCCAGCTCACCCGAGGGAAATACGCAGTATTTT
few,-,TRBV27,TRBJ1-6,CASSPQTGGNSPLHF,TGTGCCAGCAGTCCACAGACAGGTGGGAATTCACCCCTCCACTTT
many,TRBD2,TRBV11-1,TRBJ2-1,CASSLAVSGVYNEQFF,TGTGCCAGCAGCTTAGCGGTTAGCGGGGTCTACAATGAGCAGTTCTTC
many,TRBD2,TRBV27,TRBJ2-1,CASSPGLAGGSEQFF,TGTGCCAGCAGCCCTGGACTAGCGGGAGGGAGTGAGCAGTTCTTC
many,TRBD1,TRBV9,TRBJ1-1,CASSVVQGVPNTEAFF,TGTGCCAGCAGCGTAGTCCAGGGGGTGCCGAACACTGAAGCTTTCTTT
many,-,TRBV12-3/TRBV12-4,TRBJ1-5,CASSFYWENQPQHF,TGTGCCAGCAGTTTTTACTGGGAAAATCAGCCCCAGCATTTT
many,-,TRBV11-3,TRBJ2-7,CASSPSDGGPYEQYF,TGTGCCAGCAGCCCTTCGGACGGAGGACCCTACGAGCAGTACTTC
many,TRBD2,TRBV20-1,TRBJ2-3,CSANSGGSTDTQYF,TGCAGTGCTAATAGCGGGGGGAGCACAGATACGCAGTATTTT
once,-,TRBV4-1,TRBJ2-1,CASSQGPAGGRYNEQFF,TGCGCCAGCAGCCAAGGTCCCGCGGGCGGCCGCTACAATGAGCAGTTCTTC
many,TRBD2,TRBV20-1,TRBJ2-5,CSARVLAGMETQYF,TGCAGTGCTAGAGTACTAGCGGGAATGGAGACCCAGTACTTC
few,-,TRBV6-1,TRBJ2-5,CASSDGRTSSTQYF,TGTGCCAGCAGTGATGGGCGGACTTCATCGACCCAGTACTTC
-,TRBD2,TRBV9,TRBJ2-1,CASGIAGISNEQFF,TGTGCCAGCGGGATAGCGGGCATAAGCAATGAGCAGTTCTTC
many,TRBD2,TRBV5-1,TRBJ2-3,CASSFRPSGSTDTQYF,TGCGCCAGCAGCTTCAGGCCTAGCGGGAGCACAGATACGCAGTATTTT
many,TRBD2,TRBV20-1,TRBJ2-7,CSARGGRDYEQYF,TGCAGTGCTAGAGGCGGGAGGGACTACGAGCAGTACTTC
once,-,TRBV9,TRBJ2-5,CASSVGGFQETQYF,TGTGCCAGCAGCGTAGGAGGTTTCCAAGAGACCCAGTACTTC
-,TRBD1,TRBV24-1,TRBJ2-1,CATSDFTQGANEQFF,TGTGCCACCAGTGATTTCACCCAGGGGGCAAATGAGCAGTTCTTC
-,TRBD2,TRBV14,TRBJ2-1,CASSQGELAGLTYNEQFF,TGTGCCAGCAGCCAAGGAGAACTAGCGGGACTCACCTACAATGAGCAGTTCTTC
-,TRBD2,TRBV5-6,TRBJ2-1,CASRQAGGPVNEQFF,TGTGCCAGCAGACAAGCGGGAGGGCCGGTCAATGAGCAGTTCTTC
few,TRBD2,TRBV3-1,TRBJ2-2,CASSPWIGGRGDKNTGELFF,TGTGCCAGCAGCCCCTGGATCGGCGGGAGGGGGGATAAAAACACCGGGGAGCTGTTTTTT
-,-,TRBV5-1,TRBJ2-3,CASSRGSTDTQYF,TGCGCCAGCAGCAGGGGGAGCACAGATACGCAGTATTTT
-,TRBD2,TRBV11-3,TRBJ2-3,CASSLQTSGTSGLGTDTQYF,TGTGCCAGCAGCTTACAGACTAGCGGGACTAGCGGGTTAGGTACAGATACGCAGTATTTT
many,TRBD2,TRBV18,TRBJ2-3,CASSPPRIAGATDTQYF,TGTGCCAGCTCACCACCGAGGATAGCGGGAGCTACAGATACGCAGTATTTT
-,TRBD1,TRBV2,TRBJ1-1,CASRTQQGAGTEAFF,TGTGCCAGCAGAACGCAACAGGGGGCGGGCACTGAAGCTTTCTTT
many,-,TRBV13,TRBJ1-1,CASSSNRVRNTEAFF,TGTGCCAGCAGCTCTAACAGGGTGAGGAACACTGAAGCTTTCTTT
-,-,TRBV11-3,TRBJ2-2,CASSREVGELFF,TGTGCCAGCAGCCGAGAAGTCGGGGAGCTGTTTTTT
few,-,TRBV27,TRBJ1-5,CASSFHNQPQHF,TGTGCCAGCAGTTTCCACAATCAGCCCCAGCATTTT
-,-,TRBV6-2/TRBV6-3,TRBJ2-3,CASTWAGEADTQYF,TGTGCCAGCACTTGGGCCGGTGAAGCAGATACGCAGTATTTT
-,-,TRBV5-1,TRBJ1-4,CASSFSGSNEKLFF,TGCGCCAGCAGCTTCAGTGGGTCTAATGAAAAACTGTTTTTT
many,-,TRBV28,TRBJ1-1,CASRTVLMNTEAFF,TGTGCCAGCAGGACGGTGCTAATGAACACTGAAGCTTTCTTT
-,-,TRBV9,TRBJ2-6,CASSLGPLPSGANVLTF,TGTGCCAGCAGCCTCGGACCACTCCCTTCTGGGGCCAACGTCCTGACTTTC
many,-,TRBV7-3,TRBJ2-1,CASSLTAYNEQFF,TGTGCCAGCAGCTTGACAGCTTACAATGAGCAGTTCTTC
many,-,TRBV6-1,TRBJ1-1,CASSGLQNTEAFF,TGTGCCAGCTCCGGACTCCAGAACACTGAAGCTTTCTTT
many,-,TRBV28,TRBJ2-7,CASRGGGLPSSYEQYF,TGTGCCAGCAGGGGTGGTGGACTGCCAAGCTCCTACGAGCAGTACTTC
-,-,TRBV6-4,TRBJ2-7,CASSESLGHEQYF,TGTGCCAGCAGTGAAAGTTTGGGGCACGAGCAGTACTTC
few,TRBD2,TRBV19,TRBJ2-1,CASTPSGLAGTGEQFF,TGTGCCAGTACACCCTCAGGACTAGCGGGGACGGGTGAGCAGTTCTTC
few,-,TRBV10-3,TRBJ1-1,CAISVGRVNTEAFF,TGTGCCATCAGCGTGGGACGGGTGAACACTGAAGCTTTCTTT
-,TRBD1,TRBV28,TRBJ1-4,CASSFPGGGNEKLFF,TGTGCCAGCAGTTTTCCAGGGGGAGGGAATGAAAAACTGTTTTTT
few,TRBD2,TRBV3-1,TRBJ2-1,CASSQVAGVGEQFF,TGTGCCAGCAGCCAAGTGGCGGGAGTTGGTGAGCAGTTCTTC
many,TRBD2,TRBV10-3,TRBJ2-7,CATGTGTSGSEQYF,TGTGCCACCGGGACCGGGACTAGCGGGAGCGAGCAGTACTTC
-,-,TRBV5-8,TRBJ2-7,CASSFIGAGKEQYF,TGTGCCAGCAGCTTTATCGGTGCGGGAAAAGAGCAGTACTTC
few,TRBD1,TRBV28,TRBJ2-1,CASSSTGTGGGEQFF,TGTGCCAGCAGTTCGACCGGGACAGGGGGCGGCGAGCAGTTCTTC
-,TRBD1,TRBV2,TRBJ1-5,CASSDRGPVQPQHF,TGTGCCAGCAGCGACAGGGGGCCCGTACAGCCCCAGCATTTT
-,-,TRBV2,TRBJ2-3,CASSFDTGPTSWDTQYF,TGTGCCAGCAGCTTCGATACGGGACCCACGTCCTGGGATACGCAGTATTTT
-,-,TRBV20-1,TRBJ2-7,CSAPLEGRFMGEQYF,TGCAGTGCACCCCTCGAGGGACGTTTCATGGGCGAGCAGTACTTC
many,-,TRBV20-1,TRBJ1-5,CSARRGPDQPQHF,TGCAGTGCTAGAAGGGGTCCGGATCAGCCCCAGCATTTT
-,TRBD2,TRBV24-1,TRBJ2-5,CATSDLVTSGEETQYF,TGTGCCACCAGTGATTTGGTGACTAGCGGAGAAGAGACCCAGTACTTC
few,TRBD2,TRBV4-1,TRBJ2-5,CASSQALAVETQYF,TGCGCCAGCAGCCAAGCGCTAGCGGTAGAGACCCAGTACTTC
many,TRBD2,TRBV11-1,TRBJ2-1,CASSLFSGSSYEQFF,TGTGCCAGCAGCTTATTTAGCGGGAGTTCCTATGAGCAGTTCTTC
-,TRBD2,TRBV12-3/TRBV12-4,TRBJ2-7,CASSPLASGYSYEQYF,TGTGCCAGCAGTCCCCTTGCTAGCGGGTACTCCTACGAGCAGTACTTC
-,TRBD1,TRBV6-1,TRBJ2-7,CASSLTRGSGYEQYF,TGTGCCAGCAGTCTAACCAGGGGGAGTGGGTACGAGCAGTACTTC
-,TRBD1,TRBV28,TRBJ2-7,CASGIRDSSYEQYF,TGTGCCAGCGGGATCCGGGACAGCTCCTACGAGCAGTACTTC
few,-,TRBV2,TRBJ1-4,CASSFDWTVFEKLFF,TGTGCCAGCAGTTTCGACTGGACCGTGTTTGAAAAACTGTTTTTT